This T cell receptor (beta chain) was captured by sequencing in a study of blood T cells in healthy people across ages. Study observations and caveats: Donor CMV status was unknown, possibly confounding expanded clonotype changes.

A sample-barcoded 5' primer and a J-beta primer mix were used in a second PCR of about 7 to 12 cycles. The authors tagged each cDNA molecule using a template-switch adaptor with 12 random nucleotides. TCRdb re-called the 5' RACE reads with MiXCR, one entry per CDR3 protein. Of 1.5 million to 2 million distinct CDR3 sequences detected, around 48% appear once; the ten largest clones hold approximately 2.1%. Trimming pared 4 bases from V and 8 bases from J, leaving 17 bases between. CDR3 length: 14 residues. Germline V gene lookup returns CDR1 MNHEY and CDR2 SMNVEV (reference sequence). This clonotype has a handful of counts. No antigen is known for it.

Sequencing was carried out using blood. The chain has TRBV27 and TRBJ1-2, with D hard to call. The source of this sequence is a woman aged 40 to 49 in good health. CDR3 amino acids: CASSSSEQPRGYTF. The CDR3 DNA reads TGTGCCAGCAGTTCCTCGGAACAGCCGAGGGGCTACACCTTC.